Below are 18 T cell receptor beta chains sequenced from a single sample in a study of CXCR3-negative and CXCR3-positive naive CD8 T cells (dated by TCRdb to 2018 to 2020). TCRdb shows the sequencer as NextSeq 550. The Human TCR Profiling Kit (MiLaboratory) was used to prepare UMI-labeled 5' RACE TRB cDNA libraries. After the reads were reprocessed by TCRdb, one entry was made per CDR3 protein sequence, with no DNA. This sample's table lists about 98,000 distinct CDR3 sequences. The ten most abundant clones make up about 1% of the sample. Overall study results and their limits: TRB CDR3s from CXCR3-positive naive cells showed higher hydrophobicity (lower Kidera factor 4), lower energy, and higher strength and volume indices than CXCR3-negative naive cells.

Their cognate antigens are unknown. What was sequenced was naive CXCR3+ CD8+ T cells from blood. The sample's cell subset or site label, in plain terms: CD45RO-CCR7+CD27+CD95- naive CD8+ T cells expressing CXCR3 (TNR3+). These receptors all stem from a human donor in good health. Some clones in this sample may be carry-over from other donors' samples.

The chain links TRBV12-3 or TRBV12-4 to TRBJ2-3; TCRdb outputs TRBD2, but without DNA this stays unchecked. This CDR3 spans 16 amino acids. CDR3 region: CASASMSGGLTDTQYF.

This CDR3 is CASSLEGYNSPLHF. The rearrangement joins TRBV7-2 to TRBJ1-6. The germline gives CDR1 SGHTA, CDR2 FQGNSA. The CDR3 consists of 14 residues.

The chain recombines TRBV7-2 with TRBJ2-7; the TCRdb D gene call, TRBD1, has no DNA to confirm it. Germline CDR1 SGHTA, CDR2 FQGNSA. The CDR3 is made up of 16 amino acids. This chain's CDR3 is CASSPFIGTESYEQYF.

The rearrangement joins TRBV12-3 or TRBV12-4 to TRBJ1-1; TCRdb's D call of TRBD1 is untestable without DNA. The length of the CDR3 is 12 residues. CDR3 residues: CASSRGPTEAFF.

This chain links TRBV29-1 with TRBJ2-1. Germline values: CDR1 SQVTM, CDR2 ANQGSEA. The CDR3 totals 13 residues. CDR3 region: CSVGGDNYTEQFF.

V is TRBV12-3 or TRBV12-4 and J is TRBJ2-1; with no DNA, the TCRdb D assignment of TRBD1 cannot be verified. This CDR3 comprises 11 residues. The CDR3 sequence is CVVDRVGEQFF.

The chain combines TRBV6-1 with TRBJ1-5. Germline V lookup: CDR1 MNHNS, CDR2 SASEGT. CDR3 size: 12 residues. The CDR3 spells CASSEVRQPQHF.

CDR3 loop: CASTPWGSGNEQFF. The V call is TRBV6-2 or TRBV6-3, the J call TRBJ2-1; checking the TCRdb D call of TRBD1 is not possible without DNA. From germline, CDR1 is MNHEY and CDR2 SVGEGT. The CDR3 extends over 14 amino acids.

The chain joins TRBV6-6 to TRBJ2-3; TCRdb selects TRBD1, and the lack of DNA leaves this call unchecked. This CDR3 comprises 18 residues. CDR1 is MNHNY, CDR2 SVGAGI, per germline (reference sequence). CDR3 sequence: CASSYPMTDRESTDTQYF.

The chain uses TRBV5-1 and TRBJ2-7; the D call from TCRdb, TRBD1, cannot be confirmed without DNA. The CDR3 totals 15 residues. Germline CDR1 and CDR2: SGHRS and YFSETQ. The CDR3 loop is CASSLGAGLAYEQYF.

The rearrangement uses TRBV4-2 and TRBJ2-3; the D call from TCRdb, TRBD1, cannot be confirmed without DNA. This CDR3 is built from 16 residues. Germline values: CDR1 LGHNA, CDR2 YNFKEQ. The CDR3 loop is CASSQDRGGLRDTQYF.

V is TRBV4-3 and J is TRBJ2-7. Germline V gene sequence: CDR1 LGHNA, CDR2 YSLEER. This CDR3 has 14 residues. CDR3 protein: CASSPVESSYEQYF.

The V call is TRBV7-9, the J call TRBJ2-3; TCRdb's D call of TRBD1 is untestable without DNA. From germline, CDR1 is SEHNR and CDR2 FQNEAQ (reference sequence). The CDR3 consists of 17 residues. CDR3 sequence: CASSPLFGQGRTDTQYF.

This chain links TRBV7-9 with TRBJ2-7; TCRdb lists TRBD1, though no DNA is available to test this call. CDR1 SEHNR and CDR2 FQNEAQ come from the germline V gene (reference sequence). The CDR3 loop spans 14 amino acids. CDR3 protein: CASTPRKASHEQYF.

The chain combines TRBV28 with TRBJ2-7; the D call from TCRdb, TRBD1, cannot be confirmed without DNA. The CDR3 is made up of 14 amino acids. The germline V gene encodes CDR1 MDHEN and CDR2 SYDVKM. CDR3 protein: CAAREPGPTYEQYF. Complete variable domain (other parts from reference TRBV28 and TRBJ2-7): DVKVTQSSRYLVKRTGEKVFLECVQDMDHENMFWYRQDPGLGLRLIYFSYDVKMKEKGDIPEGYSVSREKKERFSLILESASTNQTSMYLCAAREPGPTYEQYFGPGTRLTVT.

V usage is TRBV12-3 or TRBV12-4 and J usage is TRBJ2-7; TCRdb's assignment of TRBD1 cannot be checked, as there is no DNA. The CDR3 has 14 amino acids. CDR3 loop: CASSTQGARFEQYF.

V is TRBV12-3 or TRBV12-4 and J is TRBJ2-2; without DNA, the TCRdb call of TRBD1 cannot be checked. The CDR3 extends over 15 amino acids. The CDR3 spells CASSPGGLSTGELFF.

The V call is TRBV7-6, the J call TRBJ2-2. The CDR3 covers 13 residues. Germline V gives CDR1 SGHVS, CDR2 FNYEAQ. CDR3 residues: CAGRLGSTGELFF.